A single sample gave rise to the 20 T cell receptor beta chains below, sequenced in a study of T cells in Graves' hyperthyroidism and ophthalmopathy. From RNA transcripts, TCR beta CDR3 regions were amplified. Carried out on the TCR CDR3, a first-round RT-PCR used the HTBI primer set. TCRdb re-called the multiplex PCR reads with MiXCR, one entry per CDR3 protein. Of around 300,000 distinct CDR3 sequences listed, 22% are singletons. What was sequenced was blood. All receptors derive from a man in his thirties or forties with Graves' ophthalmopathy.

The rearrangement uses TRBV4-1 and TRBJ2-5; 12 bases map to TRBD2. This CDR3 is built from 16 residues. Germline assignment: CDR1 MGHRA and CDR2 YSYEKL. V lost 4 bases to trimming and J lost 4 bases; unmatched junction nucleotides: 7. CDR3 coding DNA: TGCGCCAGCAGCCGGGTACCGGGACTAGCGGGAGAGACCCAGTACTTC. As protein: CASSRVPGLAGETQYF.

V is TRBV20-1 and J is TRBJ1-4; no firm D call. This CDR3 is 12 amino acids long. Germline V gives CDR1 DFQATT, CDR2 SNEGSKA (reference sequence). With 6 bases removed from V and 4 bases from J, the gap between germline ends came to 9 bases. Here the CDR3 DNA reads TGCAGTGCCTACAGCGATAATGAAAAACTGTTTTTT. It encodes CSAYSDNEKLFF.

V and J are TRBV5-1 and TRBJ2-3; the match to TRBD2 covers 13 bases. Germline CDR1 reads SGHRS; CDR2 reads YFSETQ. Losses at the gene ends were 0 bases for V and 2 bases for J; bases not matched to a gene: 3. This CDR3 comprises 17 residues. In DNA, the CDR3 is TGCGCCAGCAGCTTGGGACTAGCGGGAGGTGCCACAGATACGCAGTATTTT. This codes for CASSLGLAGGATDTQYF.

This clonotype was seen only once. The V gene is TRBV6-1, the J gene TRBJ1-1; no firm D call. The germline gives CDR1 MNHNS, CDR2 SASEGT. V lost 6 bases to trimming and J lost 0 bases, with 14 bases between them. CDR3 length equals 15 residues. The CDR3 spells CASSRHGRMNTEAFF. In nucleotides, the CDR3 is TGTGCCAGCAGCCGACACGGACGGATGAACACTGAAGCTTTCTTT.

This clonotype came up many times. The rearrangement joins TRBV7-8 to TRBJ2-5; D may be TRBD1 or TRBD2 (5 bases each). The CDR3 covers 16 residues. Germline V CDR1 and CDR2: SGHVS, FQNEAQ. V lost 1 base and J 4 bases, leaving 16 bases between the germline ends. CDR3 loop: CASSLVRDPRLETQYF. CDR3 sequence (DNA): TGTGCCAGCAGCTTAGTCCGGGACCCCCGCCTAGAGACCCAGTACTTC.

The chain links TRBV10-3 to TRBJ2-7; TRBD1 matches 7 bases. Looked up from germline, CDR1 is ENHRY and CDR2 is SYGVKD. With V trimmed by 3 bases and J by 5 bases, 7 bases remained unmatched. The CDR3 has 14 amino acids. CDR3 protein: CAISDQTTGNEQYF. DNA of the CDR3: TGTGCCATCAGTGACCAGACGACAGGGAACGAGCAGTACTTC.

The gene calls are TRBV6-2 or TRBV6-3 and TRBJ1-2; TRBD1 might be the D (5 bases). Germline loops: CDR1 MNHEY, CDR2 SVGEGT. The V gene lost 0 bases and the J gene lost 8 bases, with 13 bases spanning the gap. The CDR3 contains 14 residues. The CDR3 DNA reads TGTGCCAGCAGTTACTCGGAAGGGGTACGAGGCTACACCTTC. Protein sequence: CASSYSEGVRGYTF.

The rearrangement joins TRBV3-1 to TRBJ1-4; 8 bases fit TRBD1. CDR3 length equals 23 residues. J gave up 7 bases and V 3 bases, and 31 bases lay outside the gene matches. CDR1 is LGHDT, CDR2 YNNKEL, per germline (reference sequence). The CDR3 bases are TGTGCCAGCAGCCAGGCTACGGGGGGAGACATAAGTCCTCGTTGGACAGGGACTGAAAAACTGTTTTTT. Its translation: CASSQATGGDISPRWTGTEKLFF.

The chain employs TRBV4-1 and TRBJ2-1; 9 bases are a match to TRBD1. There are 16 residues in the CDR3. Germline-derived CDR1 and CDR2 are MGHRA and YSYEKL. The J segment lost 8 bases and the V segment lost 2 bases, leaving 10 bases of the junction unmatched. CDR3 residues: CASSQQPGQGTDEQFF. The DNA for the CDR3 is TGCGCCAGCAGCCAACAGCCGGGACAGGGTACCGATGAGCAGTTCTTC.

This chain links TRBV18 with TRBJ1-1; the D is unclear. The length of the CDR3 is 14 residues. V lost 3 bases, J lost 5 bases, and 13 bases lay in between. Germline V lookup: CDR1 KGHSH, CDR2 LQKENI. The CDR3 DNA is TGTGCCAGCTCACCTAATACCGGGCGGACTGAAGCTTTCTTT. It codes for CASSPNTGRTEAFF.

The V and J genes are TRBV14 and TRBJ1-6, with 9 bases lining up with TRBD1. The CDR3 has 15 residues. Germline assignment: CDR1 SGHDN and CDR2 FVKESK. The V segment lost 6 bases and the J segment 7 bases; nucleotides outside the gene matches: 7. The CDR3 DNA follows: TGTGCCAGCAGTCGGATTGGGACAGGGAATTCACCCCTCCACTTT. This gives the protein CASSRIGTGNSPLHF.

The rearrangement uses TRBV14 and TRBJ1-2; no definite D call. Trimming left V 1 base short and J 3 bases short, with 6 bases between. Germline V gene data show CDR1 as SGHDN and CDR2 as FVKESK. There are 13 residues in the CDR3. CDR3 amino acids: CASSQVRDYGYTF. The CDR3, as DNA: TGTGCCAGCAGCCAAGTGAGGGACTATGGCTACACCTTC.

Concerning this clonotype itself: A clone one base away is much larger, so this may be a read error. It is likely a read error, because the conserved phenylalanine at the end of the CDR3 is missing. V usage is TRBV30 and J usage is TRBJ1-1; TRBD1 agrees at 7 bases. J was trimmed by 5 bases and V by 0 bases; bases with no gene match: 6. Germline CDR1 is GTSNPN and CDR2 is SVGIG (reference sequence). The CDR3 is 14 amino acids. The CDR3: CAWSVRTGGTEAFS. CDR3 coding DNA: TGTGCCTGGAGTGTAAGGACAGGTGGGACTGAAGCTTTCTCT.

The chain combines TRBV10-1 with TRBJ1-5; no clear D gene. The CDR3 is made up of 16 amino acids. Germline V gene sequence: CDR1 WNHNN, CDR2 SYGVQD (reference sequence). With 2 bases removed from V and 3 bases from J, the gap between germline ends came to 14 bases. Here the CDR3 DNA reads TGCGCCAGCAGTGAGAGGTCCAGGATGGACAATCAGCCCCAGCATTTT. It encodes CASSERSRMDNQPQHF.

Details on this clonotype: This may come from a read error, since a much larger clone is one base off. This chain links TRBV11-3 with TRBJ2-1, with D perhaps TRBD2 (6 bases). Germline V gene sequence: CDR1 SGHNT, CDR2 YENEEA. CDR3 length equals 16 residues. DNA for the CDR3: TGTGCCAGCAGCCCTCCGGGACTTTCGATCTACAATGAGCAGCTCTTC. It encodes CASSPPGLSIYNEQLF.

The rearrangement links TRBV4-1 to TRBJ2-1, with TRBD1 matching over 7 bases. The germline CDR1 and CDR2 sequences are MGHRA and YSYEKL. V shed 4 bases, J shed 5 bases, and the junction held 11 bases outside the gene matches. The CDR3 is made up of 16 amino acids. This CDR3 is CASSPDDREGHNEQFF. The CDR3 DNA follows: TGCGCCAGCAGCCCTGACGACAGGGAAGGTCACAATGAGCAGTTCTTC.

This clonotype occurred a few times. This chain links TRBV3-1 with TRBJ2-1; 11 nucleotides align to TRBD2. CDR3 length: 17 residues. V shed 4 bases and J 7 bases; nucleotides not matched to a gene: 12. CDR1 LGHDT and CDR2 YNNKEL come from the germline V gene (reference sequence). CDR3 nucleotides: TGTGCCAGCAGCCGCCGACTCCCGGGACTAGCGGCTAATGAGCAGTTCTTC. As protein: CASSRRLPGLAANEQFF.

This clonotype was seen more than once but under ten times. The junction differs from germline at one of its ends, possibly a read error. The chain carries TRBV20-1 and TRBJ2-5, with TRBD2 matching 13 bases. Germline-derived CDR1 and CDR2 are DFQATT and SNEGSKA (reference sequence). The CDR3 is 18 residues long. The chain's CDR3 is CSARAAGTSGNLQETRYF. The CDR3 nucleotides read TGCAGTGCTAGAGCAGCTGGGACTAGCGGGAATCTACAAGAGACCCGGTACTTC.

This clonotype came up many times. The chain employs TRBV7-9 and TRBJ2-7; D is possibly TRBD1 or TRBD2 (5 bases each). Trimming took 0 bases from V and 2 from J, leaving 8 bases between them. The CDR3 spans 14 residues. Germline CDR1 is SEHNR and CDR2 is FQNEAQ (reference sequence). DNA for the CDR3: TGTGCCAGCAGCTTAGCGGGACGGACCTACGAGCAGTACTTC. Encoded protein: CASSLAGRTYEQYF. Variable domain in full (rest from reference TRBV7-9 and TRBJ2-7): DTGVSQNPRHKITKRGQNVTFRCDPISEHNRLYWYRQTLGQGPEFLTYFQNEAQLEKSRLLSDRFSAERPKGSFSTLEIQRTEQGDSAMYLCASSLAGRTYEQYFGPGTRLTVT.

This clonotype appeared a few times. The chain recombines TRBV6-1 with TRBJ1-1; D might be TRBD1 (5 bases). The CDR3 extends over 14 amino acids. V dropped 6 bases and J dropped 6 bases, with 17 bases sitting between them. CDR1 and CDR2 from the germline V gene are MNHNS and SASEGT. CDR3 sequence: CASSSGPGTAEAFF. CDR3 bases: TGTGCCAGCAGCAGCGGCCCGGGGACCGCTGAAGCTTTCTTT.